The 19 T cell receptor beta chains reported below all come from one sample, sequenced in a study of T cells in Graves' hyperthyroidism and ophthalmopathy. The source material, RNA transcripts, was used to amplify TCR beta CDR3 regions. The primer set for the first-round RT-PCR of the TCR CDR3 was HTBI. A single record per CDR3 protein comes from TCRdb applying MiXCR to the multiplex PCR reads. The sample holds hundreds of thousands of distinct CDR3 sequences; 13% to 15% are singletons and the top ten take about a tenth. Sequences were obtained from blood. These receptors originate from a woman aged 18-30 years with Graves' hyperthyroidism.

In this sample, this clonotype turned up a few times. The chain links TRBV27 to TRBJ1-6; D remains unclear. The CDR3 is made up of 12 amino acids. In germline, CDR1 is MNHEY, CDR2 SMNVEV (reference sequence). Between the trimmed V and J ends, which lost 6 bases and 9 bases, there was a span of 9 bases. This chain's CDR3 is CASSQGSSPLHF. The CDR3 DNA is TGTGCCAGCAGCCAAGGGAGTTCACCCCTCCACTTT.

Many counts were recorded for this clonotype. V and J are TRBV20-1 and TRBJ2-1, with D perhaps TRBD1 or TRBD2 (6 bases each). This CDR3 region has 13 residues. Trimming removed 6 bases at V and 10 bases at J, with 19 bases between. Germline V gives CDR1 DFQATT, CDR2 SNEGSKA (reference sequence). The CDR3 region is CSAPLGWRGEQFF. CDR3 nucleotides: TGCAGTGCCCCCCTGGGATGGAGGGGGGAGCAGTTCTTC.

This clonotype was seen repeatedly, ten times or more. The chain links TRBV6-1 to TRBJ1-1; D possibly corresponds to TRBD1 (5 bases). Trimming took 2 bases from V and 5 from J, leaving 12 bases between them. The CDR3 spans 14 residues. Germline loops: CDR1 MNHNS, CDR2 SASEGT. CDR3 protein: CASSELGGLTEAFF. In DNA, the CDR3 is TGTGCCAGCAGTGAACTCGGGGGTCTAACTGAAGCTTTCTTT.

Remarks on this clonotype: One base away lies a much larger clone, so this may be a sequencing read error. V and J are TRBV7-2 and TRBJ2-7; TRBD1 matches 8 bases. The CDR3 is 16 residues long. Trimming removed 0 bases from V and 5 bases from J; junction bases left unmatched: 9. CDR1 is SGHTA, CDR2 FQGNSA, per germline. The CDR3 nucleotides read TGTGCCAGCAGCTTAGCGGGTCAGGGGGCCACCCACGAGCAGTACTTC. It is translated as CASSLAGQGATHEQYF.

This clonotype has more than one count but fewer than ten. CDR3 sequence: CSVDFGTEAFF. The CDR3, as DNA: TGCAGCGTTGACTTCGGCACTGAAGCTTTCTTT. This chain connects TRBV29-1 to TRBJ1-1; D is ambiguous. V was pared by 3 bases and J by 4 bases, with 6 bases between. The CDR3 contains 11 residues. Per the germline V gene, CDR1 is SQVTM and CDR2 is ANQGSEA.

The chain is built from TRBV28 and TRBJ1-6; D is undetermined. Germline CDR1 and CDR2: MDHEN and SYDVKM. Trimming cost V 8 bases and J 12 bases, with 23 bases left between them. The CDR3 is 15 amino acids. The CDR3 coding sequence is TGTGCCAGCGCCCCAGGCGGCTTGTCGAGACTACCCCTCCACTTT. The encoded protein is CASAPGGLSRLPLHF.

In its sample, this clonotype was seen many times. The V gene is TRBV5-5, the J gene TRBJ1-1; possible D gene TRBD1, 6 bases. Germline CDR1 SGHKS, CDR2 YYEKEE (reference sequence). CDR3 size: 15 residues. The V end was cut by 1 base, the J end by 1 base, with 11 bases between. The CDR3 DNA reads TGTGCCAGCAGCTTGCGGACAGCCCCGAACACTGAAGCTTTCTTT. Its translation: CASSLRTAPNTEAFF.

This clonotype has ten or more counts. The J gene is TRBJ1-5, the V gene TRBV28; 7 nucleotides agree with TRBD1. The CDR3 totals 16 residues. Germline V gives CDR1 MDHEN, CDR2 SYDVKM. The V gene end was trimmed by 7 bases and the J gene end by 2 bases; junction bases not matched to a gene: 11. In nucleotides, the CDR3 is TGTGCCAGCAACCCCGCGACAGGGTCGGGCAATCAGCCCCAGCATTTT. Its protein product is CASNPATGSGNQPQHF.

This clonotype has a count of ten or more. The V call is TRBV30, the J call TRBJ1-1, with D hard to call. Trimming pared 3 bases from V and 0 bases from J, leaving 8 bases between. This CDR3 comprises 13 residues. Germline CDR1 GTSNPN, CDR2 SVGIG (reference sequence). The CDR3 here is CAWSARMNTEAFF. For the CDR3, the DNA is TGTGCCTGGAGCGCCAGGATGAACACTGAAGCTTTCTTT.

This clonotype was recorded many times. The chain links TRBV6-2 or TRBV6-3 to TRBJ2-7; D call uncertain. This CDR3 contains 16 residues. With 7 bases removed from V and 0 bases from J, the gap between germline ends came to 19 bases. Per the germline V gene, CDR1 is MNHEY and CDR2 is SVGEGT. CDR3 protein: CASTTARTESSYEQYF. The CDR3 coding sequence is TGTGCCAGCACAACAGCTCGGACGGAAAGCTCCTACGAGCAGTACTTC.

The table lists this clonotype with many counts. The chain employs TRBV10-2 and TRBJ1-1; D remains ambiguous. V lost 2 bases and J 5 bases, leaving 15 bases between the germline ends. Germline values: CDR1 WSHSY, CDR2 SAAADI. CDR3 length equals 15 residues. CDR3 DNA sequence: TGCGCCAGCAGTGAGGACACTCAGGTGGGGACTGAAGCTTTCTTT. Its translation: CASSEDTQVGTEAFF.

Concerning this clonotype: Given a much more abundant clone one base away, this may be a read error. The V gene is TRBV28, the J gene TRBJ2-7, with 9 bases matching TRBD1. There are 15 residues in the CDR3. Per the germline V gene, CDR1 is MDHEN and CDR2 is SYDVKM. CDR3 bases: TGTGCCAGCGGTTTACTACAGGGGGCGGCCTACGAGCAGTACTTC. It codes for CASGLLQGAAYEQYF.

This clonotype was seen a few times. Germline and junction disagree at one end, which may indicate a read error. V gene TRBV7-3 combines with J gene TRBJ2-5, with D perhaps matching TRBD1 or TRBD2 (5 bases each). This CDR3 spans 17 amino acids. Germline-derived CDR1 and CDR2 are SGHTA and FQGTGA. The CDR3 reads CASSLKGSGPTQETKYF. CDR3 bases: TGTGCCAGCAGCTTAAAGGGGAGCGGACCGACCCAAGAGACCAAGTACTTC.

This clonotype occurred a few times. This chain joins TRBV4-2 and TRBJ2-2; D may correspond to TRBD1 or TRBD2 (5 bases each). The V end lost 0 bases, the J end lost 3 bases, and 11 bases lay between the germline ends. Germline lookup yields CDR1 LGHNA and CDR2 YNFKEQ. This CDR3 comprises 16 residues. CDR3 nucleotide sequence: TGTGCCAGCAGCCAAGACGAGGGGATCGACACCGGGGAGCTGTTTTTT. Amino acids: CASSQDEGIDTGELFF.

The rearrangement uses TRBV5-5 and TRBJ1-2; 7 bases are shared with TRBD1. Looked up from germline, CDR1 is SGHKS and CDR2 is YYEKEE (reference sequence). After removal of 3 bases from V and 0 bases from J, the junction contained 11 bases not matched to a gene. The CDR3 has 17 amino acids. CDR3 protein: CASSSLDGQVANYGYTF. The CDR3 DNA follows: TGTGCCAGCAGCTCTCTTGACGGACAGGTTGCTAACTATGGCTACACCTTC.

Only a few counts were recorded for this clonotype. V gene TRBV7-8 combines with J gene TRBJ1-5; D unclear. CDR3 length: 14 amino acids. CDR1 SGHVS and CDR2 FQNEAQ come from the germline V gene. V was clipped by 1 base and J by 5 bases, with 9 bases between them. The DNA for the CDR3 is TGTGCCAGCAGCTTAGAGGCCCGATATCAGCCCCAGCATTTT. Its translation is CASSLEARYQPQHF.

This clonotype was counted at least ten times. This chain connects TRBV12-3 or TRBV12-4 to TRBJ2-3; no definite D call. V was pared by 2 bases and J by 2 bases, with 8 bases between. The length of the CDR3 is 14 residues. CDR3 nucleotide sequence: TGTGCCAGCAGTTTACTGGACCCCACAGATACGCAGTATTTT. This codes for CASSLLDPTDTQYF.

This clonotype was observed a handful of times. The rearrangement links TRBV6-1 to TRBJ1-2, with D uncertain. V gave up 2 bases and J gave up 2 bases, with 6 bases separating them. The length of the CDR3 is 13 residues. Looked up from germline, CDR1 is MNHNS and CDR2 is SASEGT. As DNA, the CDR3 is TGTGCCAGCAGTGAACAACAGAACTATGGCTACACCTTC. Encoded protein: CASSEQQNYGYTF.

This clonotype was picked up a small number of times. The CDR3 DNA sequence: TGCGCCAGCAGTGCCCTGGTATACCGCTACACCTTC. It yields the protein CASSALVYRYTF. The chain couples TRBV10-2 to TRBJ1-2; D unresolved. The germline V gene has CDR1 WSHSY and CDR2 SAAADI. Trimming left V 4 bases short and J 9 bases short, with 12 bases between. The CDR3 runs to 12 residues.